This T cell receptor (beta chain) was sequenced for a study of graft-versus-host responses after intestinal transplantation (dated by TCRdb to about 2021). For the wider study: The transplants that recipients received were multivisceral, liver-intestinal, or isolated intestinal. Every recipient was given anti-thymocyte globulin induction, followed by 2 to 3 years of maintenance tacrolimus and steroids. After intestinal transplantation, graft-versus-host and host-versus-graft alloreactive T cell clones were followed in the graft, circulation and bone marrow using bulk TCR-beta CDR3 sequencing. To identify alloreactive clones, pre-transplant mixed lymphocyte reaction products were sequenced and then compared with unstimulated pre-transplant donor and recipient T cells. The cohort enrolled 24 intestinal transplant recipients, one of whom was a retransplant, and a few patients without pretransplant specimens were excluded. Donor T cell macrochimerism was defined as a peak of at least 4% donor T cells among recipient peripheral blood mononuclear cells. Rather than being sequenced by the commercial service, samples from a few later patients were sequenced in-house on an Illumina MiSeq and processed with MiXCR. What the study reported, not specific to this receptor: GvH clones turned up in recipient bone marrow, with some appearing earlier in ileal mucosa or blood, a pattern consistent with an intestinal mucosal origin. Conclusions were limited by the relatively low number and heterogeneity of intestinal transplant patients. Early after transplant, declines in HvG clones were associated with peak levels of circulating GvH clones. High GvH to HvG T cell clonal ratios were observed in the allografts of patients with donor T cell macrochimerism.

Per the publication, the time point label means: cells obtained before transplantation from donor or recipient. CD3+CD4+ and CD3+CD8+ populations were FACS-sorted from unstimulated pre-transplant donor and recipient cells taken from spleen or lymph nodes. As encoded in the germline V gene, CDR1 is SGHRS while CDR2 is YFSETQ. CDR3 length: 14 amino acids, cysteine to phenylalanine. The DNA shown is the 42-base CDR3, in frame from base 1. V has 4 bases trimmed and J has 6 bases trimmed; junction bases matching no gene number 6. This clone was detected only once. This clone's antigen is unknown. No much larger clone exists at a distance of one base, and base qualities are not known. The library was produced with the immunoSEQ multiplex PCR assay. For most patients, genomic DNA was isolated with the Qiagen DNeasy Blood and Tissue Kit and sent frozen to Adaptive Biotechnologies for TCR sequencing. Adaptive Biotechnologies carried out high-throughput TCR-beta CDR3 sequencing of genomic DNA for most patients. The paper's data handling went like this. TCR sequencing data were retrieved from Adaptive's ImmunoSEQ software for 18 patients, whereas three other patients were processed with MiXCR and VDJtools. To correct CD4 versus CD8 sorting errors, sequences present in both subsets at a frequency ratio below 5:1 were removed. CDR3 nucleotide sequences shared by donor and recipient were removed because the origin of these sequences could not be assigned. To count as alloreactive, a clone needed at least 2-fold expansion over unstimulated cells and a minimum CFSE-low frequency of 0.002% (template counts) or 0.001% (read counts). Clones were considered mappable if detected in sequenced pre-transplant spleen, lymph node, or MLR CFSE-low populations of the donor or recipient. The cumulative frequency of alloreactive clones was calculated as a percentage of all sequences, weighted by copy number. Sourced from immuneACCESS, this table was stored by TCRdb with only in-frame sequences that have V and J called. A share of the clones is absent; for the studies checked, an unresolved V gene accounts for under half, and the remainder has no known explanation. V and J calls and clone size are copied from that table; D and trimming were computed from the DNA. The sample yields approximately 99,000 clones; about nine tenths were counted once. The ten largest clones represent under 0.2% of the sample.

The clonotype was recovered from a human donor who was the organ donor for an intestinal transplant. The sequencing here drew on unstimulated CD4+ T cells sorted from spleen or lymph node cells, taken before transplant. Rearrangement joined TRBV5-1 to TRBJ2-1; a stretch of 8 junction bases matches TRBD2. The nucleotide sequence is TGCGCCAGCAGCATCAGGACTAGCTCCAATGAGCAGTTCTTC. This gives the protein CASSIRTSSNEQFF.